The T cell receptor beta chain described here comes from a study of radiotherapy plus CTLA-4 blockade in lung cancer. The table lists this clone with a count of one. Assay used: immunoSEQ multiplex PCR; TCRdb lists only in-frame clones, some missing. The sample holds approximately 40,000 clones, just over 85% seen once. The CDR3 loop spans 15 amino acids. The V and J ends lost 6 bases and 5 bases, in that order; junction bases with no gene match: 10. Germline lookup yields CDR1 MNHEY and CDR2 SMNVEV (reference sequence). The material sequenced was peripheral blood, taken from a patient treated with radiotherapy plus ipilimumab. The clonotype originates from a human donor with non-small cell lung cancer whose response to radiotherapy plus ipilimumab could not be evaluated. The J gene is TRBJ2-3, the V gene TRBV27; 8 bases match TRBD2. The DNA of the CDR3 is TGTGCCAGCAGCGTAACGGGAGGGAGGGGAGATACGCAGTATTTT. As protein: CASSVTGGRGDTQYF.